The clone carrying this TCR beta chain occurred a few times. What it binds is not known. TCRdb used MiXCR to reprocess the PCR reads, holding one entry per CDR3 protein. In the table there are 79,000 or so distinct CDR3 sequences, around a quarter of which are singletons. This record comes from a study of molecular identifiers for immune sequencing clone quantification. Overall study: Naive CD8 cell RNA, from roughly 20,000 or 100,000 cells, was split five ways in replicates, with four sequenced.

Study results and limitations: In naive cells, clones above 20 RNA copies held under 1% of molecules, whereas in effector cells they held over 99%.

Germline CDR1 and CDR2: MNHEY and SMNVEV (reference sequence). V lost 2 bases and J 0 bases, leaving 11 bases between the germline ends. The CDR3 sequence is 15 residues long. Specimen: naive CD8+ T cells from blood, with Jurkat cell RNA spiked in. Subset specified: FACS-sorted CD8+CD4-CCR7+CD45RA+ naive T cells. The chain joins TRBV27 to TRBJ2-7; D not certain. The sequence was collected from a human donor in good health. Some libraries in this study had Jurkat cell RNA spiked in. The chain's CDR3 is CASSLGPRYSYEQYF. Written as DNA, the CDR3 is TGTGCCAGCAGTTTAGGCCCCAGATACTCCTACGAGCAGTACTTC.